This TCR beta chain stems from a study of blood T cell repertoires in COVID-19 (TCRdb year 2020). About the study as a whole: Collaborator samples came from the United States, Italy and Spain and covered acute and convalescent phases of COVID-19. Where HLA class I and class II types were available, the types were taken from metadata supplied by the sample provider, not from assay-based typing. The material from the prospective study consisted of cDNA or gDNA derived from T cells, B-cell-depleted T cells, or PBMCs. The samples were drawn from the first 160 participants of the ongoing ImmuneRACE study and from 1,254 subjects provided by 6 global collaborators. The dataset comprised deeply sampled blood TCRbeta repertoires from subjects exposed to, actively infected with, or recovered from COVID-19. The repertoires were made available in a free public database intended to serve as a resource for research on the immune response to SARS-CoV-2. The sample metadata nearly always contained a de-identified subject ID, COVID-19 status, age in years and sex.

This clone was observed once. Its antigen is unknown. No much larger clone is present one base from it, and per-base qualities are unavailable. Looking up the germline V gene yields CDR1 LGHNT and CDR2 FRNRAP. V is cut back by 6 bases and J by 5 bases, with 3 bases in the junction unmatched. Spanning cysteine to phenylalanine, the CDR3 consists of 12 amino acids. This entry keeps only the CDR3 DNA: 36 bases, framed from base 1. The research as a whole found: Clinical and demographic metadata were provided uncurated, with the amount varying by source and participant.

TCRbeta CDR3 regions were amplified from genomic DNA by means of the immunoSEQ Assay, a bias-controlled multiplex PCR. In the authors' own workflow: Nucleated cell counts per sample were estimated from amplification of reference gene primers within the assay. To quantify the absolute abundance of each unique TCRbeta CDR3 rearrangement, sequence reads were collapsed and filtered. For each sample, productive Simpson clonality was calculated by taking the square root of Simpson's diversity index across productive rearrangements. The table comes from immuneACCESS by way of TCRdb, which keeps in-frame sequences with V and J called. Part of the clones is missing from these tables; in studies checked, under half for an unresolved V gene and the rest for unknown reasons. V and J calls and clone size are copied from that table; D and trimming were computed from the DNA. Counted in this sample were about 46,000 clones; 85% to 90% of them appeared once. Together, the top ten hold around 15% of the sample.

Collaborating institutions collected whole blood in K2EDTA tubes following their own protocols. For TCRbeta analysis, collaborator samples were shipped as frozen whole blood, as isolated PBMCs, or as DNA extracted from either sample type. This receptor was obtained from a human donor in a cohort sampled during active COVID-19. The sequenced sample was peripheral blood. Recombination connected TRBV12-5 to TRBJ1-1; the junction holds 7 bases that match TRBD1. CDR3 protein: CASGRDSTEAFF. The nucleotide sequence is TGTGCTAGTGGCCGGGACAGTACTGAAGCTTTCTTT.